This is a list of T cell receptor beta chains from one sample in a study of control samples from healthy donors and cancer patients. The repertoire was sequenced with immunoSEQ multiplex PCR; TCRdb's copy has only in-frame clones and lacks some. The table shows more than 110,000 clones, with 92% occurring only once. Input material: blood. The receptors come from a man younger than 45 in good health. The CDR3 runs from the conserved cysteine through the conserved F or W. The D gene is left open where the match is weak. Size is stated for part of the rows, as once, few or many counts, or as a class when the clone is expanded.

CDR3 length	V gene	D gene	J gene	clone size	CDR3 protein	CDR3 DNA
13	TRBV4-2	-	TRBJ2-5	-	CASSRDRQETQYF	TGTGCCAGCAGCCGCGACAGACAAGAGACCCAGTACTTC
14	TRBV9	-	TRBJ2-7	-	CASSIGTGSYEQYF	TGTGCCAGCAGCATCGGGACGGGAAGCTACGAGCAGTACTTC
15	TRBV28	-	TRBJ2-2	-	CASSVAGQDTGELFF	TGTGCCAGCTCAGTCGCAGGGCAGGACACCGGGGAGCTGTTTTTT
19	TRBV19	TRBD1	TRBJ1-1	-	CASSIRGTGGNRVNTEAFF	TGTGCCAGTAGTATACGAGGGACAGGGGGTAACCGGGTGAACACTGAAGCTTTCTTT
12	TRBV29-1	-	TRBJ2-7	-	CSVAEGSYEQYF	TGCAGCGTGGCCGAGGGCTCCTACGAGCAGTACTTC
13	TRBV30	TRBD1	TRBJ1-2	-	CAWSIGGFYGYTF	TGTGCCTGGAGTATAGGGGGCTTCTATGGCTACACCTTC
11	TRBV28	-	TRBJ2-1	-	CASSHRDEQFF	TGTGCCAGCAGTCACCGGGATGAGCAGTTCTTC
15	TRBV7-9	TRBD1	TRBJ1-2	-	CASSLPGQGIGGYTF	TGTGCCAGCAGCTTGCCGGGACAGGGGATAGGTGGCTACACCTTC
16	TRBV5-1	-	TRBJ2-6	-	CASSLAGSHGANVLTF	TGCGCCAGCAGCTTGGCAGGCTCCCACGGGGCCAACGTCCTGACTTTC
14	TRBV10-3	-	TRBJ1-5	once	CAISGGLDNQPQHF	TGTGCCATCAGTGGTGGACTGGACAATCAGCCCCAGCATTTT
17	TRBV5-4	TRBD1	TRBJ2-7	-	CASSLDTRRDRLYEQYF	TGTGCCAGCAGCTTGGACACTCGAAGGGACAGACTATACGAGCAGTACTTC
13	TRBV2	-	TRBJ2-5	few	CASLDDHQETQYF	TGTGCCAGCCTCGACGACCACCAAGAGACCCAGTACTTC
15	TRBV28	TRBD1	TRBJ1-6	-	CASSHHRGSRSPLHF	TGTGCCAGCAGTCACCACAGGGGGTCTCGTTCACCCCTCCACTTT
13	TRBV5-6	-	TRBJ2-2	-	CASSLVPTGELFF	TGTGCCAGCAGCTTGGTACCGACCGGGGAGCTGTTTTTT
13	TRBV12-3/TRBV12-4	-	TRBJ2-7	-	CASSLEFRVSRYF	TGTGCCAGCAGTTTAGAATTTCGGGTTAGTAGGTACTTC
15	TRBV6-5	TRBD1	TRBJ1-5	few	CASRFRGDSNQPQHF	TGTGCCAGTAGATTCAGGGGGGATAGCAATCAGCCCCAGCATTTT
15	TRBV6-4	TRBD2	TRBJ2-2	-	CASSRTSGSTGELFF	TGTGCCAGCTCGCGGACTAGCGGGAGTACCGGGGAGCTGTTTTTT
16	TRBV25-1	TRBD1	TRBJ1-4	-	CASSEWDRATNEKLFF	TGTGCCAGCAGTGAGTGGGACAGAGCAACTAATGAAAAACTGTTTTTT
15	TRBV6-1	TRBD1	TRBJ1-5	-	CASSEEGGGNQPQHF	TGTGCCAGCAGTGAAGAAGGGGGCGGCAATCAGCCCCAGCATTTT
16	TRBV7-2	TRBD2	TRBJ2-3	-	CASSLVGDAGVDTQYF	TGTGCCAGCAGCTTAGTGGGCGATGCGGGAGTAGATACGCAGTATTTT
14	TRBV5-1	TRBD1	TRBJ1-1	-	CASSPGTGYTEAFF	TGCGCCAGCAGCCCGGGGACAGGGTACACTGAAGCTTTCTTT
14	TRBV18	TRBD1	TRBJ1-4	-	CASSPRQGSEKLFF	TGTGCCAGCTCACCACGACAGGGGTCGGAAAAACTGTTTTTT
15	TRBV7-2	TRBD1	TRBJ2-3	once	CASSEQGKGTDTQYF	TGTGCCAGCAGCGAACAGGGGAAGGGCACAGATACGCAGTATTTT
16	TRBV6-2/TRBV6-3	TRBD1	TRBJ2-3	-	CASSTFPGQGTDTQYF	TGTGCCAGCAGTACTTTTCCGGGACAGGGTACAGATACGCAGTATTTT
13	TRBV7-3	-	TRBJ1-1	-	CASSLTGVQEAFF	TGTGCCAGCAGCTTAACGGGCGTACAAGAAGCTTTCTTT
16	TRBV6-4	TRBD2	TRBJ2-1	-	CASSPTSSGSYNGQFF	TGTGCCAGCAGTCCGACCTCTAGCGGGAGTTACAATGGGCAGTTCTTC
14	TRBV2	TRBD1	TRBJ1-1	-	CASSAGQGATEAFF	TGTGCCAGCAGTGCCGGCCAGGGGGCCACTGAAGCTTTCTTT
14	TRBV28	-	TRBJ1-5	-	CASSRDNSNQPQHF	TGTGCCAGCAGCCGGGACAATAGCAATCAGCCCCAGCATTTT
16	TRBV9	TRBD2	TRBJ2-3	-	CASSVDLAGGADTQYF	TGTGCCAGCAGCGTAGACCTAGCGGGGGGGGCAGATACGCAGTATTTT
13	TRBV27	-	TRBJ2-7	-	CASRPTGAYEQYF	TGTGCCAGCAGACCGACTGGAGCCTACGAGCAGTACTTC
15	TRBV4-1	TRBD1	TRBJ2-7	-	CASSQGGQGNYEQYF	TGCGCCAGCAGCCAAGGGGGACAGGGTAACTACGAGCAGTACTTC
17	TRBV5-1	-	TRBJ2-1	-	CASSLGLLLEADNEQFF	TGCGCCAGCAGCTTGGGACTATTGCTCGAGGCCGACAATGAGCAGTTCTTC
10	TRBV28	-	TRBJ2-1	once	CASSGQWQFF	TGTGCCAGCAGTGGACAGTGGCAGTTCTTC
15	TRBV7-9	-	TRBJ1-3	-	CASSFAISSGNTIYF	TGTGCCAGCAGCTTCGCTATATCCTCTGGAAACACCATATATTTT
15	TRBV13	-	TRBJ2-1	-	CASNSRRSAYNEQFF	TGTGCCAGCAATTCCCGCCGTTCTGCCTACAATGAGCAGTTCTTC
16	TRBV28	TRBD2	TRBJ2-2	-	CASSPTIAGGTGELFF	TGTGCCAGCAGCCCCACCATAGCGGGAGGCACCGGGGAGCTGTTTTTT
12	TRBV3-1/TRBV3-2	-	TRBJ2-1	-	CASSQSPGLPVF	TGTGCCAGCAGCCAATCACCCGGGCTCCCGGTCTTC
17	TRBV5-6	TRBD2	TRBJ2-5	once	CASSFVSSGRALETQYF	TGTGCCAGCAGCTTTGTTTCTAGCGGGAGGGCCTTGGAGACCCAGTACTTC
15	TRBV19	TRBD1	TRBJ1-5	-	CASSIDRGQDQPQHF	TGTGCCAGTAGTATAGACAGGGGGCAGGATCAGCCCCAGCATTTT
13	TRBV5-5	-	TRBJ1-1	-	CASSPLLDTEAFF	TGTGCCAGCAGCCCCCTTTTGGACACTGAAGCTTTCTTT
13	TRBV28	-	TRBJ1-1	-	CASRGQINTEAFF	TGTGCCAGCAGGGGACAAATAAACACTGAAGCTTTCTTT
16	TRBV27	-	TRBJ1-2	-	CASSLKSGGLGYGYTF	TGTGCCAGCAGTTTAAAATCGGGGGGGCTTGGGTATGGCTACACCTTC
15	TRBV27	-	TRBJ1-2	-	CASSLNRDRIYGYTF	TGTGCCAGCAGTCTAAACAGGGATAGGATATATGGCTACACCTTC
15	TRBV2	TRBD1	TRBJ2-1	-	CASSDDRGFYNEQFF	TGTGCCAGCAGCGACGACAGGGGGTTCTACAATGAGCAGTTCTTC
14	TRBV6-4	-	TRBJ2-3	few	CASSPTGEKDTQYF	TGTGCCAGCAGTCCGACCGGTGAAAAAGATACGCAGTATTTT
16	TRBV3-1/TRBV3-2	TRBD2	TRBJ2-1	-	CASSQDAGGRAREQFF	TGTGCCAGCAGCCAAGATGCTGGCGGGAGGGCCAGGGAGCAGTTCTTC
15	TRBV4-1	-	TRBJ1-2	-	CASSQRTGTKNGYTF	TGCGCCAGCAGCCAAAGGACCGGGACAAAGAATGGCTACACCTTC